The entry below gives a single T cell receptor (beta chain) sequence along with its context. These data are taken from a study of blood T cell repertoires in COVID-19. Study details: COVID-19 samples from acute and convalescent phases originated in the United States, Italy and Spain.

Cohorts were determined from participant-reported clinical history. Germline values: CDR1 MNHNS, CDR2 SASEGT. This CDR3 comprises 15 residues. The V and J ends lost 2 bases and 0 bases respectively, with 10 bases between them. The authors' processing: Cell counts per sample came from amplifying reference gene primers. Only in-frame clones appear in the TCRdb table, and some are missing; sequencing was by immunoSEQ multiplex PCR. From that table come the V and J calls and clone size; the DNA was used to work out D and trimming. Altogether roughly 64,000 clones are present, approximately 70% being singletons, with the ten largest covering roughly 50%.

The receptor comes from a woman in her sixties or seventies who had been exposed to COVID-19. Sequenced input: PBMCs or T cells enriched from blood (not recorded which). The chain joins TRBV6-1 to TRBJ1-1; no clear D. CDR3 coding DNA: TGTGCCAGCAGTGAAATGGCCAAAATGAACACTGAAGCTTTCTTT. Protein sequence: CASSEMAKMNTEAFF.